This is a list of T cell receptor beta chains from one sample in a study of T cell responses to AZD1222 COVID-19 vaccine. Measured with immunoSEQ multiplex PCR; TCRdb has only the in-frame clones, and not every one. Among approximately 100,000 clones listed, roughly 91% were seen once. Sequenced here: peripheral blood, sampled on day 0 of AZD1222 vaccination. All receptors come from an adult in good health. Each CDR3 is given with its conserved first and last residue. A D gene is named only where the DNA matches it firmly. For some rows the clone size is stated as once, few or many, or as a class when expanded; others skip it.

TGTGCCAGCAGCCTCCAGGGAATTAGTGGCTACACCTTC CASSLQGISGYTF TRBV7-6 NA NA TRBJ1-2
TGTGCCAGCAGCGCGACTGGGAATGGAAACACCATATATTTT CASSATGNGNTIYF TRBV6-5 NA NA TRBJ1-3
TGCGCCAGCAGCCGGGGGAGGTCGTCTAATGAAAAACTGTTTTTT CASSRGRSSNEKLFF TRBV5-1 NA NA TRBJ1-4
TGTGCCAGCAGCCCGGGCGGGGGGGGTAATGAGCAGTTCTTC CASSPGGGGNEQFF TRBV5-4 NA TRBD2 TRBJ2-1
TGTGCCAGCAGCTTGTGGGGACAGCCCAATAATTCACCCCTCCACTTT CASSLWGQPNNSPLHF TRBV5-5 NA TRBD1 TRBJ1-6
TGTGCCAGCAGCAACGCCGGCCAGGGTGTCGACGAGCAGTACTTC CASSNAGQGVDEQYF TRBV21-1 NA NA TRBJ2-7
TGTGCCAGCAAGGACAGGCTGGACGGGGAGCTGTTTTTT CASKDRLDGELFF TRBV6-5 NA TRBD1 TRBJ2-2
TGTGCCAGCAGACCTCATAGCAGCAATCAGCCCCAGCATTTT CASRPHSSNQPQHF TRBV28 NA NA TRBJ1-5
TGTGCCAGCAGTGAGGTCCGCGGGACTCACGACAATGAGCAGTTCTTC CASSEVRGTHDNEQFF TRBV6-1 NA NA TRBJ2-1
TGTGCCAGCAGCCCAGCCACAGGGTTGACAGATACGCAGTATTTT CASSPATGLTDTQYF TRBV7-6 NA NA TRBJ2-3
TGTGCCAGCTCTGGCGGCTCTGGGGCCAACGTCCTGACTTTC CASSGGSGANVLTF TRBV18 NA NA TRBJ2-6
TGCGCCAGCAGTGACCCTAGCTCCTACAATGAGCAGTTCTTC CASSDPSSYNEQFF TRBV10-2 NA NA TRBJ2-1
TGTGCCAGCAGTTACTCGGGGGCAGGAGGAAACACCATATATTTT CASSYSGAGGNTIYF TRBV6-5 NA NA TRBJ1-3
TGCGCCAGCAGCTTGGGGGGACAAAAACACGACGAGCAGTACTTC CASSLGGQKHDEQYF TRBV5-1 NA NA TRBJ2-7
TGTGCCTGGGGTGGGGACAGCTCCTACGAGCAGTACTTC CAWGGDSSYEQYF TRBV30 NA TRBD1 TRBJ2-7
TGTGCCAGCAGTTTAAGGCAGGGTGCACCCCAGCATTTT CASSLRQGAPQHF TRBV12-3/TRBV12-4 few NA TRBJ1-5
TGTGCCAGCAGTGACGGGTACACCGGGGAGCTGTTTTTT CASSDGYTGELFF TRBV6-4 NA NA TRBJ2-2
TGCAGTGCTAGTAGCCCCCAGGGGGCCGGGGAGCTGTTTTTT CSASSPQGAGELFF TRBV20-1 NA TRBD1 TRBJ2-2
TGTGCCAGCAGTGACAACTTCGGTTTAGCTTTTGAGAAACAGTTCTTC CASSDNFGLAFEKQFF TRBV6-1 NA NA TRBJ2-1
TGTGCCAGCAGTCCCGCGGGGCTCGGCACTGAAGCTTTCTTT CASSPAGLGTEAFF TRBV28 NA NA TRBJ1-1
TGTGCCAGCAGGGGGGAGGCCTCAAAAGCTTTCTTT CASRGEASKAFF TRBV6-5 NA NA TRBJ1-1
TGTGCCAGCAGTGTGGAGCAAGGCTATGGCTACACCTTC CASSVEQGYGYTF TRBV12-3/TRBV12-4 NA NA TRBJ1-2